These 4 T cell receptor beta chains originate from one sample sequenced in a study of T cell repertoires in aging, cancer and after chemotherapy. The template was genomic DNA from peripheral blood, not RNA. A mixed TRB-A/B primer pool amplified rearranged TRB by multiplex touch-down PCR. MiXCR was run by TCRdb on the multiplex PCR reads, yielding one entry per CDR3 protein. The sample consists of some 5,400 distinct CDR3 sequences, approximately 33% of them appearing once. Specimen: blood. These receptors originate from a human donor with a blood cancer.

V gene TRBV27 combines with J gene TRBJ1-2; 9 bases are shared with TRBD1. Germline values: CDR1 MNHEY, CDR2 SMNVEV (reference sequence). The CDR3 extends over 16 amino acids. J lost 0 bases, V lost 5 bases, and 7 bases had no gene match. The CDR3 here is CASSPGQGRANYGYTF. In nucleotides, the CDR3 is TGTGCCAGCAGTCCCGGACAGGGGCGGGCTAACTATGGCTACACCTTC.

The chain links TRBV7-6 to TRBJ2-5; 9 nucleotides agree with TRBD1. Per the germline V gene, CDR1 is SGHVS and CDR2 is FNYEAQ. There are 15 residues in the CDR3. With 4 bases clipped from V and 3 bases from J, the junction kept 6 bases outside the gene matches. Here the CDR3 DNA reads TGTGCCAGCAGCTCCTTACAGGGGGCCGAAGAGACCCAGTACTTC. Protein product: CASSSLQGAEETQYF.

The chain carries TRBV19 and TRBJ2-5; 9 positions agree with TRBD1. This CDR3 has 15 residues. J lost 0 bases, V lost 6 bases, and 5 bases had no gene match. Germline CDR1 and CDR2: LNHDA and SQIVND (reference sequence). The CDR3 reads CASRLTGGYQETQYF. The DNA of the CDR3 is TGTGCCAGTAGACTGACAGGGGGTTACCAAGAGACCCAGTACTTC.

As concerns this clonotype: Compared with germline, one end of the junction differs, possibly owing to a read error. V gene TRBV24-1 combines with J gene TRBJ2-1, with 7 positions matching TRBD2. The V gene's germline CDR1 is KGHDR and CDR2 SFDVKD. The CDR3 is 16 residues long. The chain's CDR3 is CATNDWRTRSYNEQFF. In DNA form, the CDR3 reads TGTGCCACCAATGATTGGCGGACTAGAAGCTACAATGAGCAGTTCTTC.